This T cell receptor beta chain comes out of a study of blood T cell repertoires in COVID-19. Trimming pared 0 bases from V and 0 bases from J, leaving 15 bases between. Germline assignment: CDR1 GTSNPN and CDR2 SVGIG (reference sequence). This CDR3 comprises 16 residues. Repertoires were generated with immunoSEQ multiplex PCR, while TCRdb's copy carries only in-frame clones and drops some. This table holds 300,000 or so clones, roughly nine tenths found once. This chain joins TRBV30 and TRBJ2-7; the D gene is possibly TRBD2 (6 bases). This receptor was obtained from a woman in her twenties or thirties who had recovered from COVID-19. Sequencing was performed on PBMCs or T cells enriched from blood (not recorded which). The DNA of the CDR3 is TGTGCCTGGAGTGTAAGGCGGGGCGCTAGCTCCTACGAGCAGTACTTC. Encoded protein: CAWSVRRGASSYEQYF.